Following are 15 T cell receptor beta chains from one sample sequenced in a study of identifying expanded T cells in peripheral blood. The table came from immunoSEQ multiplex PCR; TCRdb's copy has only in-frame clones and leaves some out. The repertoire holds under 150,000 clones, with roughly 90% as singletons. The sequenced sample consisted of blood. The source is a person between 18 and 69 years old in good health.

The J gene is TRBJ2-1, the V gene TRBV5-1, with TRBD2 matching over 9 bases. Germline values: CDR1 SGHRS, CDR2 YFSETQ. The CDR3 contains 16 residues. The V segment lost 4 bases and the J segment 8 bases; nucleotides outside the gene matches: 13. This CDR3 is CASSTSTGGGAYEQFF. The CDR3 DNA is TGCGCCAGCAGCACATCCACTGGCGGGGGGGCCTATGAGCAGTTCTTC.

V and J are TRBV2 and TRBJ2-5; tentatively, D is TRBD1 or TRBD2 (5 bases each). Germline CDR1 reads SNHLY; CDR2 reads FYNNEI. The V end was cut by 5 bases, the J end by 5 bases, with 12 bases between. The CDR3 totals 13 residues. The CDR3 sequence: CASSRDGKETQYF. CDR3 nucleotides: TGTGCCAGCAGTAGGGACGGGAAGGAGACCCAGTACTTC.

The gene calls are TRBV2 and TRBJ1-1; no reliable D call. Germline lookup yields CDR1 SNHLY and CDR2 FYNNEI. The V end was cut by 7 bases, the J end by 1 base, with 10 bases between. There are 13 residues in the CDR3. DNA of the CDR3: TGTGCCAGCACGTCCAGCGGGAACACTGAAGCTTTCTTT. Translation: CASTSSGNTEAFF. Drawing the rest from reference TRBV2 and TRBJ1-1, the complete variable domain is EPEVTQTPSHQVTQMGQEVILRCVPISNHLYFYWYRQILGQKVEFLVSFYNNEISEKSEIFDDQFSVERPDGSNFTLKIRSTKLEDSAMYFCASTSSGNTEAFFGQGTRLTVV.

The genes are TRBV6-6 and TRBJ1-5, with TRBD1 matching 8 bases. Germline CDR1 MNHNY, CDR2 SVGAGI (reference sequence). The CDR3 has 15 amino acids. The V segment lost 7 bases and the J segment 5 bases; nucleotides outside the gene matches: 10. In DNA form, the CDR3 reads TGTGCCAGCACCACTGGACAGGGATTAGATCAGCCCCAGCATTTT. This gives the protein CASTTGQGLDQPQHF.

Points on this clone: Relative to the germline gene, one junction end is altered; a read error may explain this. The rearrangement joins TRBV9 to TRBJ1-3; a possible D gene is TRBD1 (5 bases). The CDR3 runs to 14 residues. Germline V lookup: CDR1 SGDLS, CDR2 YYNGEE. CDR3 in DNA: TGTGCCAGCAGCGTAAGGGGTTCTGAAAACACCATATATTTT. This translates into CASSVRGSENTIYF.

The chain joins TRBV5-1 to TRBJ2-1; 7 bases match TRBD2. The CDR3 has 15 amino acids. Germline lookup yields CDR1 SGHRS and CDR2 YFSETQ. Trimming cost V 0 bases and J 10 bases; bases outside gene matches: 10. The CDR3 reads CASSLEGSGRGEQFF. The CDR3 bases are TGCGCCAGCAGCTTGGAAGGTAGCGGGCGAGGAGAGCAGTTCTTC.

The rearrangement links TRBV6-5 to TRBJ2-2; perhaps TRBD1 as D (5 bases). The CDR3 is made up of 12 amino acids. V dropped 10 bases and J dropped 1 base, with 7 bases sitting between them. Germline V lookup: CDR1 MNHEY, CDR2 SVGAGI. The CDR3, as DNA: TGTGCCATCCAGGGGAACACCGGGGAGCTGTTTTTT. It translates to CAIQGNTGELFF.

This chain links TRBV11-2 with TRBJ1-1; a weak D match, TRBD1 (5 bases). V dropped 5 bases and J dropped 4 bases, with 14 bases sitting between them. The length of the CDR3 is 14 residues. The V gene's germline CDR1 is SGHAT and CDR2 FQNNGV. CDR3 bases: TGTGCCAGCAGCCGCGGCAGGGCGAGCACTGAAGCTTTCTTT. It codes for CASSRGRASTEAFF.

This clone was recorded once. The chain couples TRBV6-4 to TRBJ2-7, with 10 bases lining up with TRBD1. CDR1 is MRHNA and CDR2 is SNTAGT in the germline V gene. This CDR3 is 15 amino acids long. The J segment lost 5 bases and the V segment lost 3 bases, leaving 7 bases of the junction unmatched. CDR3 sequence (DNA): TGTGCCAGCAGTGAGTCCGGGACAGGGGTCGACGAGCAGTACTTC. Its protein product is CASSESGTGVDEQYF.

This sequence joins TRBV10-1 and TRBJ2-7; TRBD1 matches 9 bases. Germline-derived CDR1 and CDR2 are WNHNN and SYGVQD (reference sequence). The J segment lost 8 bases and the V segment lost 0 bases, leaving 2 bases of the junction unmatched. The CDR3 consists of 13 residues. The CDR3 spells CASSESTGGKQYF. CDR3 sequence (DNA): TGCGCCAGCAGTGAGTCGACAGGGGGAAAGCAGTACTTC.

The genes are TRBV5-1 and TRBJ1-2; 7 bases are shared with TRBD1. Germline loops: CDR1 SGHRS, CDR2 YFSETQ. CDR3 size: 16 residues. V shed 1 base and J 0 bases; nucleotides not matched to a gene: 6. The CDR3: CASSLRTGNANYGYTF. CDR3 nucleotides: TGCGCCAGCAGCTTGCGGACAGGCAATGCTAACTATGGCTACACCTTC.

The chain links TRBV9 to TRBJ2-2, with 10 bases matching TRBD2. Germline loops: CDR1 SGDLS, CDR2 YYNGEE. The V and J ends lost 1 base and 5 bases, in that order; junction bases with no gene match: 2. The CDR3 extends over 15 amino acids. In DNA, the CDR3 is TGTGCCAGCAGCGTAAGAGCGGGGGGGACCGGGGAGCTGTTTTTT. It is translated as CASSVRAGGTGELFF.

The gene calls are TRBV7-2 and TRBJ2-7; TRBD1 might be the D (5 bases). Germline CDR1 reads SGHTA; CDR2 reads FQGNSA. CDR3 size: 13 residues. The ends were cut back, 3 bases at V and 5 bases at J, with 11 bases in the middle. CDR3 residues: CASSFPDRNEQYF. CDR3 DNA: TGTGCCAGCAGCTTTCCAGACAGAAACGAGCAGTACTTC.

The V gene is TRBV9, the J gene TRBJ1-6; 7 bases are shared with TRBD1. Germline V gene sequence: CDR1 SGDLS, CDR2 YYNGEE. The CDR3 is made up of 16 amino acids. Trimming cost V 4 bases and J 7 bases; bases outside gene matches: 11. CDR3 residues: CASSPRQGGRNSPLHF. In DNA form, the CDR3 reads TGTGCCAGCAGCCCGCGACAGGGAGGAAGGAATTCACCCCTCCACTTT. Complete variable domain (other parts from reference TRBV9 and TRBJ1-6): DSGVTQTPKHLITATGQRVTLRCSPRSGDLSVYWYQQSLDQGLQFLIQYYNGEERAKGNILERFSAQQFPDLHSELNLSSLELGDSALYFCASSPRQGGRNSPLHFGNGTRLTVT.

The chain has TRBV28 and TRBJ1-3; D might be TRBD1 (6 bases). This CDR3 has 18 amino acids. The germline V and J ends were trimmed by 5 bases and 0 bases, with 20 bases remaining between them. Germline CDR1 and CDR2: MDHEN and SYDVKM. CDR3 DNA: TGTGCCAGCAGTCCGCCGGGACACCTCCTCTTCTCTGGAAACACCATATATTTT. It encodes CASSPPGHLLFSGNTIYF.